This T cell receptor (beta chain) was retrieved from a study of CD8 T cells in ankylosing spondylitis. This clonotype occurred many times. Its matching antigen is unknown. This CDR3 contains 14 residues. Trimming pared 2 bases from V and 1 base from J, leaving 10 bases between. From germline, CDR1 is SGHKS and CDR2 YYEKEE (reference sequence). Quantitative 5'-RACE with molecular barcodes generated TCR beta libraries. MiXCR, applied by TCRdb to the 5' RACE reads, yields one record per CDR3 protein. The data show under 55,000 distinct CDR3 sequences, 6.5% to 9% seen once. Study findings and constraints: Clones that were linked to disease were CD8+ and were relatively rare in peripheral blood. Roughly eight highly homologous variants made up a TCR beta motif, and this motif appeared characteristic of ankylosing spondylitis blood. Some of the motif variants had earlier been found in reactive arthritis patients' fluid and blood.

This clonotype was obtained from a female donor with ankylosing spondylitis or in good health (not recorded which). This chain connects TRBV5-5 to TRBJ2-7, with D possibly matching TRBD2 (5 bases). The sample consisted of blood, either unsorted or a sorted T cell fraction (not recorded which). CDR3 sequence: CASSFPGSSYEQYF. CDR3 in DNA: TGTGCCAGCAGCTTCCCGGGGAGTTCCTACGAGCAGTACTTC.